This is a list of T cell receptor beta chains from one sample in a study of blood T cells in healthy people across ages. From the 5' RACE reads, TCRdb called clonotypes with MiXCR, one entry per CDR3 protein. Among more than 500,000 distinct CDR3 sequences listed, about 25% were seen once. The sample was also linked to a second study, of T cells of mothers and their children.

The specimen sequenced was blood. The receptors were gathered from a boy between 2 and 10 years old in good health. Each CDR3 is given with its conserved first and last residue. The D gene is left open where the match is weak. Clone size appears in some rows only: once, few, many, or a class for an expanded clone.

-	TRBV14	TRBJ2-5	-	CASSLRASLGQETQYF	TGTGCCAGCAGCCTAAGGGCAAGCCTGGGGCAAGAGACCCAGTACTTC
-	TRBV20-1	TRBJ1-4	few	CSGKWESSEKLFF	TGCAGTGGCAAGTGGGAATCGAGTGAAAAACTGTTTTTT
-	TRBV27	TRBJ2-2	few	CASSLRAGELFF	TGTGCCAGCAGTTTAAGGGCCGGGGAGCTGTTTTTT
TRBD1	TRBV7-2	TRBJ1-2	-	CASLISGGANYGYTF	TGTGCCAGCTTGATTTCAGGGGGAGCTAACTATGGCTACACCTTC
-	TRBV20-1	TRBJ2-1	-	CSARVASMNNEQFF	TGCAGTGCTAGAGTCGCCTCCATGAACAATGAGCAGTTCTTC
TRBD2	TRBV20-1	TRBJ2-3	-	CSARVWTSGNTDTQYF	TGCAGTGCTAGAGTTTGGACTAGCGGGAACACAGATACGCAGTATTTT
-	TRBV3-1	TRBJ2-5	few	CASRGTFGETQYF	TGTGCCAGCAGGGGGACTTTCGGAGAGACCCAGTACTTC
-	TRBV7-9	TRBJ1-5	-	CASSLAGGEQPQHF	TGTGCCAGCAGCTTAGCTGGGGGCGAGCAGCCCCAGCATTTT
-	TRBV5-1	TRBJ2-5	few	CASSPAIGGGRETQYF	TGCGCCAGCAGCCCGGCCATTGGCGGGGGCCGAGAGACCCAGTACTTC
-	TRBV21-1	TRBJ2-2	-	CASSKVWLAGETGELFF	TGTGCCAGCAGCAAAGTCTGGCTAGCGGGAGAAACCGGGGAGCTGTTTTTT
-	TRBV12-5	TRBJ1-5	-	CASGLVSEGVSNQPQHF	TGTGCTAGTGGTTTGGTATCGGAGGGGGTAAGCAATCAGCCCCAGCATTTT
TRBD1	TRBV7-9	TRBJ1-2	few	CASSLRNYRGRVLGWYGYTF	TGTGCCAGCAGCTTACGAAATTACAGGGGGCGCGTCCTGGGGTGGTATGGCTACACCTTC
-	TRBV5-1	TRBJ1-5	few	CASSRFHSNQPQHF	TGCGCCAGCAGCAGGTTCCATAGCAATCAGCCCCAGCATTTT
-	TRBV14	TRBJ1-6	-	CASSPEVASPLHF	TGTGCCAGCAGCCCCGAGGTAGCTTCACCCCTCCACTTT
-	TRBV20-1	TRBJ2-5	-	CSARDRANRHETQYF	TGCAGTGCTAGAGATCGGGCTAACAGACACGAGACCCAGTACTTC
TRBD2	TRBV12-3/TRBV12-4	TRBJ2-1	-	CASSSGTSKGPYNEQFF	TGTGCCAGCAGTTCTGGGACTAGCAAAGGCCCCTACAATGAGCAGTTCTTC
-	TRBV3-1	TRBJ2-1	few	CASSHEGRIDNEQFF	TGTGCCAGCAGCCATGAGGGCCGGATCGACAATGAGCAGTTCTTC
-	TRBV19	TRBJ2-7	few	CASSMGYEQYF	TGTGCCAGTAGTATGGGGTACGAGCAGTACTTC
-	TRBV5-1	TRBJ2-7	few	CASSLVGQSNYEQYF	TGCGCCAGCAGCTTGGTAGGGCAGTCTAACTACGAGCAGTACTTC
TRBD2	TRBV20-1	TRBJ2-7	-	CSATTGLSYEQYF	TGCAGTGCTACTACGGGACTATCTTACGAGCAGTACTTC
TRBD2	TRBV7-8	TRBJ2-5	few	CASSQGRLAGTQETQYF	TGTGCCAGCAGTCAGGGCCGACTAGCGGGGACCCAAGAGACCCAGTACTTC
-	TRBV28	TRBJ1-4	-	CASSLQTDGGDEKLFF	TGTGCCAGCAGCCTCCAGACTGACGGGGGCGACGAAAAACTGTTTTTT
TRBD1	TRBV20-1	TRBJ2-1	-	CSARAQTGSYNEQFF	TGCAGTGCTAGAGCCCAGACAGGGTCCTACAATGAGCAGTTCTTC
-	TRBV7-2	TRBJ2-7	-	CASSLGRRQGPRDYEQYF	TGTGCCAGCAGCTTAGGGCGGAGGCAGGGACCTCGAGACTACGAGCAGTACTTC
-	TRBV5-4	TRBJ2-1	-	CASSFPQGGNEQFF	TGTGCCAGCAGCTTTCCCCAGGGGGGCAATGAGCAGTTCTTC
-	TRBV15	TRBJ2-3	-	CATGAGRRSSTDTQYF	TGTGCCACCGGGGCAGGGCGCCGATCTAGCACAGATACGCAGTATTTT
-	TRBV15	TRBJ2-3	few	CATSNGGGPSRADTQYF	TGTGCCACCAGCAACGGGGGAGGACCCTCCCGGGCAGATACGCAGTATTTT
-	TRBV10-3	TRBJ2-7	few	CAISESQGRKQYF	TGTGCCATCAGTGAGTCTCAGGGGAGGAAGCAGTACTTC
TRBD1	TRBV28	TRBJ1-1	-	CASSGTEKNTEAFF	TGTGCCAGCAGTGGGACAGAGAAGAACACTGAAGCTTTCTTT
-	TRBV15	TRBJ2-1	-	CATSRFGPNEQFF	TGTGCCACCAGCAGATTCGGCCCCAATGAGCAGTTCTTC
-	TRBV10-3	TRBJ2-2	few	CAISDRSSGELFF	TGTGCCATCAGTGATCGCAGCTCCGGGGAGCTGTTTTTT
-	TRBV5-1	TRBJ1-2	few	CASSPRAYGYTF	TGCGCCAGCAGCCCACGCGCCTATGGCTACACCTTC
TRBD1	TRBV10-3	TRBJ2-7	few	CAISEKGTGVYEQYF	TGTGCCATCAGTGAGAAAGGGACAGGGGTCTACGAGCAGTACTTC
TRBD2	TRBV12-3/TRBV12-4	TRBJ2-5	few	CASSFGGSYQETQYF	TGTGCCAGCAGTTTTGGCGGGAGTTACCAAGAGACCCAGTACTTC
-	TRBV6-5	TRBJ2-1	-	CASSQSSQQFF	TGTGCCAGCAGCCAATCCTCCCAGCAGTTCTTC
-	TRBV7-9	TRBJ2-3	few	CASRPAGARTDTQYF	TGTGCCAGCAGACCAGCAGGGGCGCGCACAGATACGCAGTATTTT
-	TRBV7-9	TRBJ2-7	-	CASSLTYVQYF	TGTGCCAGCAGCTTAACATACGTGCAGTACTTC
-	TRBV12-3/TRBV12-4	TRBJ1-2	-	CASSDGYYGYTF	TGTGCCAGCAGTGATGGGTACTATGGCTACACCTTC
-	TRBV7-9	TRBJ2-3	-	CASSFPGDTQYF	TGTGCCAGCAGCTTTCCTGGGGATACGCAGTATTTT
-	TRBV7-2	TRBJ1-4	-	CASSLQTGDNEKLFF	TGTGCCAGCAGCTTACAGACAGGAGATAATGAAAAACTGTTTTTT
-	TRBV4-1	TRBJ1-1	few	CASSQKYPDRNTEAFF	TGCGCCAGCAGCCAAAAATACCCGGACAGGAACACTGAAGCTTTCTTT
TRBD2	TRBV6-5	TRBJ2-7	-	CASSYSGLEDYEQYF	TGTGCCAGCAGTTACTCCGGACTAGAAGATTACGAGCAGTACTTC
-	TRBV5-1	TRBJ2-5	few	CASSLGQSVETQYF	TGCGCCAGCAGCTTGGGACAGTCAGTTGAGACCCAGTACTTC
-	TRBV9	TRBJ2-7	-	CASSVWTDSYEQYF	TGTGCCAGCAGCGTGTGGACGGACTCCTACGAGCAGTACTTC
TRBD1	TRBV12-3/TRBV12-4	TRBJ2-7	-	CASSFLDRGYEQYF	TGTGCCAGCAGTTTCTTAGACAGGGGATACGAGCAGTACTTC
TRBD1	TRBV7-9	TRBJ2-5	few	CASSLSDRGLGEQYF	TGTGCCAGCAGCTTAAGTGACAGGGGGCTTGGGGAGCAGTACTTC